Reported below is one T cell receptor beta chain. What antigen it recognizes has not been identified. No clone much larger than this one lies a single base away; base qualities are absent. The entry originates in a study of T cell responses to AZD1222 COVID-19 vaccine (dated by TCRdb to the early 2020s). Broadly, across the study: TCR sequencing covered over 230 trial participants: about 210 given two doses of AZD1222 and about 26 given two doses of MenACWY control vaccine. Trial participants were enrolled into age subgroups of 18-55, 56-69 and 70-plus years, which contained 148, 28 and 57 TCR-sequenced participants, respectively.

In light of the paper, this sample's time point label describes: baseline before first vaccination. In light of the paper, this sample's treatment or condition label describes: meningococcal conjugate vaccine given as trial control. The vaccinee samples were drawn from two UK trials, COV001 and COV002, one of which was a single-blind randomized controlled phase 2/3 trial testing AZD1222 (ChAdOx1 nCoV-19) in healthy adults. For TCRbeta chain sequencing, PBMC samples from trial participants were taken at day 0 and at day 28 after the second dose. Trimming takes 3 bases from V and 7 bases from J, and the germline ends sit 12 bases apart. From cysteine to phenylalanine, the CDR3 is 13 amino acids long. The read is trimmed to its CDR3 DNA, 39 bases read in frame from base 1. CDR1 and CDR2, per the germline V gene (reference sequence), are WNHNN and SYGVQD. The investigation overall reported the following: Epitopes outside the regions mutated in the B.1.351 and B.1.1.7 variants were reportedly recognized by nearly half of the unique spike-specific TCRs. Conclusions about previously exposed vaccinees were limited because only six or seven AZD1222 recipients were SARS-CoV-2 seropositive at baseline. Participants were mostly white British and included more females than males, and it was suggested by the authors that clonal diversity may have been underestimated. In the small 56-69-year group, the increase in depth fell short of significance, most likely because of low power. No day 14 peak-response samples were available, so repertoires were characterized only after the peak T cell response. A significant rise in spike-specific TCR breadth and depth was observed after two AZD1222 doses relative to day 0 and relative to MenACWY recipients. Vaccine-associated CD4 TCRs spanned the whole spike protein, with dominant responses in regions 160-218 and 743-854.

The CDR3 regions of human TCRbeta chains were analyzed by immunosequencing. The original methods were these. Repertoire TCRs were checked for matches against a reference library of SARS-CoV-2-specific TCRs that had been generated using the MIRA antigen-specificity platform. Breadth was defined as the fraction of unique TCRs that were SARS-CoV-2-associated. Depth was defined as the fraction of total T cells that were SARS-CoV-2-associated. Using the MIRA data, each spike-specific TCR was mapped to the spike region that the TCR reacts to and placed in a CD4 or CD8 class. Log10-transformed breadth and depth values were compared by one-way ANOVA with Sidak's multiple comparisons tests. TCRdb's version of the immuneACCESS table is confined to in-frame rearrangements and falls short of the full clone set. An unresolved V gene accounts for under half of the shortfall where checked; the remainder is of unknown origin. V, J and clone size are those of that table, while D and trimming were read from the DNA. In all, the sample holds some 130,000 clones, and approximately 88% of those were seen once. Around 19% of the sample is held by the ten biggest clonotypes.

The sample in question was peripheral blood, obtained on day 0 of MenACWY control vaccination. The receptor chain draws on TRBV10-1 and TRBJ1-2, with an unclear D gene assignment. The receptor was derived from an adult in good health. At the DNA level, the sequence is TGCGCCAGCAGTGACCCTAGGAAGTTTGGCTACACCTTC. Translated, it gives CASSDPRKFGYTF.